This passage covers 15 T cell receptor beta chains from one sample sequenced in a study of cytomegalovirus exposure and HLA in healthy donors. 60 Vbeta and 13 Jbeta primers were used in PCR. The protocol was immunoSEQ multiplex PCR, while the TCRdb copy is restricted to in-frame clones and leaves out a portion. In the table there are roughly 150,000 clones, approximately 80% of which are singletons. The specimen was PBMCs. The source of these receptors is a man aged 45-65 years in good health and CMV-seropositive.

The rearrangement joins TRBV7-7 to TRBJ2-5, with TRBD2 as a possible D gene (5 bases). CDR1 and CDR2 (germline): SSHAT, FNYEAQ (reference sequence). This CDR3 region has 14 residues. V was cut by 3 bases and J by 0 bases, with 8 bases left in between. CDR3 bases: TGTGCCAGCAGCTTGGACTTGTACCAAGAGACCCAGTACTTC. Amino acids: CASSLDLYQETQYF. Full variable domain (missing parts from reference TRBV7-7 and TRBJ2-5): GAGVSQSPRYKVTKRGQDVTLRCDPISSHATLYWYQQALGQGPEFLTYFNYEAQPDKSGLPSDRFSAERPEGSISTLTIQRTEQRDSAMYRCASSLDLYQETQYFGPGTRLLVL.

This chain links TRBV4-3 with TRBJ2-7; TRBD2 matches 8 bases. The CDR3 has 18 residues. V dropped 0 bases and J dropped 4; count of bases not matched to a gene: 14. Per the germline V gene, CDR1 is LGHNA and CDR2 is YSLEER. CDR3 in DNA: TGCGCCAGCAGCCAAGATCTGCCCCTATCTAGCGGGCCGTACGAGCAGTACTTC. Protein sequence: CASSQDLPLSSGPYEQYF.

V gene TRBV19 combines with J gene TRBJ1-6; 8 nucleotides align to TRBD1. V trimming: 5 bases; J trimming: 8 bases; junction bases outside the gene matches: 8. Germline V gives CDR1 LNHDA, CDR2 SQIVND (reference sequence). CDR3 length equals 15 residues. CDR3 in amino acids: CASSLETGGYSPLHF. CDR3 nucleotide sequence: TGTGCCAGTAGTTTGGAAACAGGGGGATATTCACCCCTCCACTTT. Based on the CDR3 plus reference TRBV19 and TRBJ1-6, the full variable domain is DGGITQSPKYLFRKEGQNVTLSCEQNLNHDAMYWYRQDPGQGLRLIYYSQIVNDFQKGDIAEGYSVSREKKESFPLTVTSAQKNPTAFYLCASSLETGGYSPLHFGNGTRLTVT.

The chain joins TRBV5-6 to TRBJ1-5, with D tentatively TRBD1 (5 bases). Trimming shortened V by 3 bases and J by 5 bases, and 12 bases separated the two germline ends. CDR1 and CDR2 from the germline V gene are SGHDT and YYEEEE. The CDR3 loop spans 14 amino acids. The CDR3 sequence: CASSWWGGYQPQHF. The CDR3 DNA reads TGTGCCAGCAGCTGGTGGGGGGGGTATCAGCCCCAGCATTTT.

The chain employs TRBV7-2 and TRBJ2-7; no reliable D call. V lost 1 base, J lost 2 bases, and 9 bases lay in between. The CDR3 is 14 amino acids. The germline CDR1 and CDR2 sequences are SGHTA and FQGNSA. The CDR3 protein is CASSLGQTTYEQYF. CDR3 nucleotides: TGTGCCAGCAGCTTAGGACAAACCACCTACGAGCAGTACTTC.

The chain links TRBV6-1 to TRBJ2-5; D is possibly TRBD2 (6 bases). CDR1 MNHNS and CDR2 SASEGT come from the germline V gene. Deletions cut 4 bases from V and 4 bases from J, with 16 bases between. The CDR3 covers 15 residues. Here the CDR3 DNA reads TGTGCCAGCAGTGCGCCGGGGGTTATGGGAGAGACCCAGTACTTC. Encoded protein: CASSAPGVMGETQYF.

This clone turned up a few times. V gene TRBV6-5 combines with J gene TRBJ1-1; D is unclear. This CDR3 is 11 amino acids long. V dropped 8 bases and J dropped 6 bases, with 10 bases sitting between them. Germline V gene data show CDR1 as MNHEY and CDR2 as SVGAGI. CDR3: CASANRAEAFF. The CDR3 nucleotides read TGTGCCAGCGCAAACAGAGCTGAAGCTTTCTTT.

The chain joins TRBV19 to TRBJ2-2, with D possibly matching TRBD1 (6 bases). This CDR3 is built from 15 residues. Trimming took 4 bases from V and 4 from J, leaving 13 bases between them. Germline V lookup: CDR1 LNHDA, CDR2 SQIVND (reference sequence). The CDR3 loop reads CASSRGQVLTGELFF. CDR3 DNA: TGTGCCAGTAGTAGGGGGCAGGTTCTCACCGGGGAGCTGTTTTTT.

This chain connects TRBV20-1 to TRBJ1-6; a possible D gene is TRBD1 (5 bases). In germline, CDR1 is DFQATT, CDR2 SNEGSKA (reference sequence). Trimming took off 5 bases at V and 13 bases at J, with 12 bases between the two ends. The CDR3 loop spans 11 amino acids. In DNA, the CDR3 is TGCAGTGCTCTTCAGGGCTGGCCCCTCCACTTT. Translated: CSALQGWPLHF.

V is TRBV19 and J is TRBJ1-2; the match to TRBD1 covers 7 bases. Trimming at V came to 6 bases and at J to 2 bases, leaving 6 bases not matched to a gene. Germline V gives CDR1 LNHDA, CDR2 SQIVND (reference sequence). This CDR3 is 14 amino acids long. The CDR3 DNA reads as TGTGCCAGTAGCCTAGGGGGCGCGAACTATGGCTACACCTTC. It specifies CASSLGGANYGYTF.

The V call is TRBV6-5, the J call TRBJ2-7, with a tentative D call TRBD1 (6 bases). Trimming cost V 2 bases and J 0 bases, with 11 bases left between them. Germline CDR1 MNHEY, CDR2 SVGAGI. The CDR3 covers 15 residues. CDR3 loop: CASSYGGLGSYEQYF. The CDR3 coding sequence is TGTGCCAGCAGTTACGGGGGCCTAGGCTCCTACGAGCAGTACTTC.

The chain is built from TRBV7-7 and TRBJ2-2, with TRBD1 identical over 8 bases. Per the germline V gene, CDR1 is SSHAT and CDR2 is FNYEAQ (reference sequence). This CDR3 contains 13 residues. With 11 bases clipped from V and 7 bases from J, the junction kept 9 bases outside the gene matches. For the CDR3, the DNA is TGTGCCGCAAGACAGGGGCAAGACGGGGAGCTGTTTTTT. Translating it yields CAARQGQDGELFF.

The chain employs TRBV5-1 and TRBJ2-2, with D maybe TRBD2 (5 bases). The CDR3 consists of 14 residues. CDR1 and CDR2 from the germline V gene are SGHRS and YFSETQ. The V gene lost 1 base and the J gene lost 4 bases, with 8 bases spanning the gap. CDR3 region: CASSLFRGTGELFF. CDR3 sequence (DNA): TGCGCCAGCAGCTTGTTCCGGGGCACCGGGGAGCTGTTTTTT.

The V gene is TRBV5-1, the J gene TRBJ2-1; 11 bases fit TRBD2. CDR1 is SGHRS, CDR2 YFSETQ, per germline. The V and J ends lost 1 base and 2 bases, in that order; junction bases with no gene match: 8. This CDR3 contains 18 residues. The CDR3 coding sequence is TGCGCCAGCAGCTTGACCCATACGGGACTAGCGGCCTACAATGAGCAGTTCTTC. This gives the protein CASSLTHTGLAAYNEQFF.

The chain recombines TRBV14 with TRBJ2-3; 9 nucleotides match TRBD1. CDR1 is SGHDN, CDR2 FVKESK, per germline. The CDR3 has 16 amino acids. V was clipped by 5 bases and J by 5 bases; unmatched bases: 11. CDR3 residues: CASSFQTGQGGDTQYF. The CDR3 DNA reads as TGTGCCAGCAGCTTTCAAACGGGACAGGGAGGAGATACGCAGTATTTT.